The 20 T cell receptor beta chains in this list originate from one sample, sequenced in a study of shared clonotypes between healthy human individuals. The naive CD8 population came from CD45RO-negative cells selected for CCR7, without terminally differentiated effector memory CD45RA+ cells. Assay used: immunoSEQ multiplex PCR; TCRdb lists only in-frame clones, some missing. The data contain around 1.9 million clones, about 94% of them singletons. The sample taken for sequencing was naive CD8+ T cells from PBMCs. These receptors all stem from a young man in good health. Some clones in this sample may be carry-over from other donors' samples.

CDR3 in amino acids: CASRPGRVSSGNTIYF. The DNA of the CDR3 is TGTGCCAGCAGGCCCGGACGGGTGTCCTCTGGAAACACCATATATTTT. This chain uses TRBV28 with TRBJ1-3; unclear D gene. V lost 6 bases and J lost 0, with 15 bases in between. CDR1 is MDHEN and CDR2 is SYDVKM in the germline V gene. The CDR3 length is 16 residues.

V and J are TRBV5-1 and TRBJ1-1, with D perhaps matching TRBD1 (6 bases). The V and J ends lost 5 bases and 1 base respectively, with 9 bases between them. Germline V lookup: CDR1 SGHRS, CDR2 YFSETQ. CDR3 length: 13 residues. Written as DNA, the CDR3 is TGCGCCAGCAGAGAGACAGGGAACACTGAAGCTTTCTTT. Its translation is CASRETGNTEAFF.

This CDR3 reads CASSQDISVGRTEAFF. The CDR3 region has the DNA TGCGCCAGCAGCCAAGATATTTCAGTAGGGCGAACTGAAGCTTTCTTT. This chain joins TRBV4-3 and TRBJ1-1; no definite D call. This CDR3 is 16 amino acids long. Germline CDR1 reads LGHNA; CDR2 reads YSLEER. V lost 0 bases, J lost 5 bases, and 16 bases lay in between.

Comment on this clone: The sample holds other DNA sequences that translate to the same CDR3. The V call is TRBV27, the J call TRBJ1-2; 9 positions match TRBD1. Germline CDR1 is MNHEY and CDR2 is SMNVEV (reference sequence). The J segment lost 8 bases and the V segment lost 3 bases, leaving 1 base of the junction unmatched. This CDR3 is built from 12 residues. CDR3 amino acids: CASSLGTGGYTF. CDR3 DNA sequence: TGTGCCAGCAGTTTGGGGACAGGGGGCTACACCTTC.

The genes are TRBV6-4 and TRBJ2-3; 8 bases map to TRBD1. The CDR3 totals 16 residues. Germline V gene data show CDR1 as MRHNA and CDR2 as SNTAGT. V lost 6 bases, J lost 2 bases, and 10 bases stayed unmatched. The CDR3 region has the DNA TGTGCCAGCAGCCAATTTCTCCAGGGGGCCACAGATACGCAGTATTTT. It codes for CASSQFLQGATDTQYF.

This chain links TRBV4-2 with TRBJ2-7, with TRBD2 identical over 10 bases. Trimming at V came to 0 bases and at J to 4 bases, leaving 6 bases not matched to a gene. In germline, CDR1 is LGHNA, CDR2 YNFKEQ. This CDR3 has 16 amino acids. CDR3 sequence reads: CASSQEWLAGVYEQYF. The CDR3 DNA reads TGTGCCAGCAGCCAAGAGTGGCTAGCGGGAGTGTACGAGCAGTACTTC.

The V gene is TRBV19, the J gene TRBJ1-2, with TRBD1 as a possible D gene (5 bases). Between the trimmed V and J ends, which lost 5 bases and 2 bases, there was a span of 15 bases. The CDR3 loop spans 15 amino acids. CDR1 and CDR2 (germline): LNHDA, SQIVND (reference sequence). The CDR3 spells CASSPRVGGNYGYTF. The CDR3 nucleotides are TGTGCCAGTAGTCCGCGGGTCGGGGGGAACTATGGCTACACCTTC.

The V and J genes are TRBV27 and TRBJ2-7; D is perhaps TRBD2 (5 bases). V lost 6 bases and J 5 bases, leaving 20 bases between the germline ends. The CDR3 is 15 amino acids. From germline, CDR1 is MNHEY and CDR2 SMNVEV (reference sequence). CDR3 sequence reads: CASRAIGLAVDEQYF. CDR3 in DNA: TGTGCCAGCAGGGCAATAGGGCTAGCAGTCGACGAGCAGTACTTC.

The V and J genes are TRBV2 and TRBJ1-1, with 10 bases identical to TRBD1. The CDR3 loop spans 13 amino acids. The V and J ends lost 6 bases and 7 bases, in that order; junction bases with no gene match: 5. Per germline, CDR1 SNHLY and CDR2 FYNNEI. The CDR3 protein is CASRGQGEYEAFF. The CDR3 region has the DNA TGTGCCAGCAGAGGACAGGGGGAATATGAAGCTTTCTTT.

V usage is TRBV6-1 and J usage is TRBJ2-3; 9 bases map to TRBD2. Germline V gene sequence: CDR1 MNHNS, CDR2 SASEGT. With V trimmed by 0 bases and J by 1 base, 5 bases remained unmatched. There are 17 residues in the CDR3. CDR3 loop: CASSEAGLAIRTDTQYF. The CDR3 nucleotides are TGTGCCAGCAGTGAAGCCGGACTAGCGATACGCACAGATACGCAGTATTTT.

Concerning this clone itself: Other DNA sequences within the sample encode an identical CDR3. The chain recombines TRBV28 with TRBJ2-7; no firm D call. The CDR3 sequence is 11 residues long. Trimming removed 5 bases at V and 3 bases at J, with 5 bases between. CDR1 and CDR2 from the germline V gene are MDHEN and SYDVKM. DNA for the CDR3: TGTGCCAGCAGTCCGCACTACGAGCAGTACTTC. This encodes CASSPHYEQYF. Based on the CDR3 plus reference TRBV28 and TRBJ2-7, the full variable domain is DVKVTQSSRYLVKRTGEKVFLECVQDMDHENMFWYRQDPGLGLRLIYFSYDVKMKEKGDIPEGYSVSREKKERFSLILESASTNQTSMYLCASSPHYEQYFGPGTRLTVT.

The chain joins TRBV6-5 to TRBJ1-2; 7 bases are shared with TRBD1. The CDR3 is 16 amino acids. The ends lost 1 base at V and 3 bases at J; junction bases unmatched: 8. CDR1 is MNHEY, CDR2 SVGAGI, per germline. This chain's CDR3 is CASSYLETGADYGYTF. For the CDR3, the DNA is TGTGCCAGCAGTTACTTAGAAACAGGGGCCGACTATGGCTACACCTTC.

CDR3: CASSLGLDSGNIQYF. The CDR3 nucleotides read TGTGCCAGCAGTTTAGGGCTAGACTCTGGAAACATTCAGTACTTC. The chain is built from TRBV28 and TRBJ2-4; D remains ambiguous. V shed 2 bases and J shed 6 bases, with 14 bases lying between them. This CDR3 is 15 amino acids long. Germline values: CDR1 MDHEN, CDR2 SYDVKM.

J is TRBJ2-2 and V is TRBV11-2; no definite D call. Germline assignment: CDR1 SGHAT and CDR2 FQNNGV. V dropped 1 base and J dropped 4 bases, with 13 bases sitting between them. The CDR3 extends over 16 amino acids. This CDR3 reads CASSLVAASGTGELFF. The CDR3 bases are TGTGCCAGCAGCTTAGTTGCTGCGAGTGGCACCGGGGAGCTGTTTTTT.

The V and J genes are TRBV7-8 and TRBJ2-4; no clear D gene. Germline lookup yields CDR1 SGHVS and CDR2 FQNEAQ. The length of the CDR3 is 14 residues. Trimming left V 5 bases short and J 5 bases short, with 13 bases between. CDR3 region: CASSDGGGQNIQYF. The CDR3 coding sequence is TGTGCCAGCAGCGACGGCGGTGGACAAAACATTCAGTACTTC.

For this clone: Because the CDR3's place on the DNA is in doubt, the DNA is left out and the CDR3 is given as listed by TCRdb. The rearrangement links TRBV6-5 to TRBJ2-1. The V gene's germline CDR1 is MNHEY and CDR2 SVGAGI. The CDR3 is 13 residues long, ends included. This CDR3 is CASSYSQYFGQFF.

The DNA of the CDR3 is TGTGCCAGCAGTTACTCGACAGGGGCCTATACGCAGTATTTT. It yields the protein CASSYSTGAYTQYF. The chain carries TRBV6-5 and TRBJ2-3, with TRBD1 matching 8 bases. This CDR3 is built from 14 residues. Per the germline V gene, CDR1 is MNHEY and CDR2 is SVGAGI. Trimming cost V 0 bases and J 7 bases; bases outside gene matches: 3.

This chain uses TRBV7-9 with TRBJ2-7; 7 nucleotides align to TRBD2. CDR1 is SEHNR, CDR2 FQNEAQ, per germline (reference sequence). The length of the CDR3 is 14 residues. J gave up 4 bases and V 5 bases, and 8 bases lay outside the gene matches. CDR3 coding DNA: TGTGCCAGCAGCGAAGCGGGAAGGGAATACGAGCAGTACTTC. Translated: CASSEAGREYEQYF.

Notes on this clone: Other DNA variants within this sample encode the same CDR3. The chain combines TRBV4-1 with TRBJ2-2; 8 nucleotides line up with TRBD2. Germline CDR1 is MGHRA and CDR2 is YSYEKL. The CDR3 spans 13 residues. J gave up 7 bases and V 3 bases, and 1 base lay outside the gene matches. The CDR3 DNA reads TGCGCCAGCAGCCAGGCGGGAGGCGGGGAGCTGTTTTTT. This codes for CASSQAGGGELFF.

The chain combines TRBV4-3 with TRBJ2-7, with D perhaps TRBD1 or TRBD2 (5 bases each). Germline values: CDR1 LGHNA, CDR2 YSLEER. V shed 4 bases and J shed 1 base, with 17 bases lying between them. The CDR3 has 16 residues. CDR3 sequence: CASSPERSGGSYEQYF. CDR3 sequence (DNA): TGCGCCAGCAGCCCCGAGCGGAGTGGGGGATCCTACGAGCAGTACTTC.